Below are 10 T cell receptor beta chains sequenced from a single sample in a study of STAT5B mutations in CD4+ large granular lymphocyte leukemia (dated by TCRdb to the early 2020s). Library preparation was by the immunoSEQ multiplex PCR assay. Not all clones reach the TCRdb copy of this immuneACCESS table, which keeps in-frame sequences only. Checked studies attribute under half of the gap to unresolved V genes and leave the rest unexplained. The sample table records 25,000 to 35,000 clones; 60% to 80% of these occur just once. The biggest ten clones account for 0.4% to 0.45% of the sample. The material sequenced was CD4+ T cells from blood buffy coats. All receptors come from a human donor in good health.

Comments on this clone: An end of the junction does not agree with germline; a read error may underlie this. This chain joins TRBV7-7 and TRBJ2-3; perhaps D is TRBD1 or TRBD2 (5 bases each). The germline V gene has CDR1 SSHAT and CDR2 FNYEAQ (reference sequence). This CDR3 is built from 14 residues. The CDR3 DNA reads TGTGCTAGCAGCCATCCAGGGACGACAGATACGCAGTATTTT. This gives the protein CASSHPGTTDTQYF.

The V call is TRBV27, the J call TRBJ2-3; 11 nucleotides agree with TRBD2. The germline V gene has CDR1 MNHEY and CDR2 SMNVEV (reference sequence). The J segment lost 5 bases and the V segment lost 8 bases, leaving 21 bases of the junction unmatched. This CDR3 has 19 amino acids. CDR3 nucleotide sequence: TGTGCCAGCGCGGGGTGGTCGGCTAGCGGGGGGAAAAACGTAGATACGCAGTATTTT. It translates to CASAGWSASGGKNVDTQYF.

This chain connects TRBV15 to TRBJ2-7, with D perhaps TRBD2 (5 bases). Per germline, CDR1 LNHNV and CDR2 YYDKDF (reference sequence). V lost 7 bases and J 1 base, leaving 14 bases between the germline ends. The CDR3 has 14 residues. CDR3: CATNKLGGSYEQYF. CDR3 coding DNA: TGTGCCACCAACAAACTCGGCGGGTCCTACGAGCAGTACTTC.

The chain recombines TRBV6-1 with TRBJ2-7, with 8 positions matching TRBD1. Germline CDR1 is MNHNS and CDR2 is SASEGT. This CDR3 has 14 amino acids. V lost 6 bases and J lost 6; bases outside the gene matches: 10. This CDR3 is CASSQGQGSGEQYF. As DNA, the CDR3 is TGTGCCAGCAGCCAAGGACAGGGAAGTGGCGAGCAGTACTTC.

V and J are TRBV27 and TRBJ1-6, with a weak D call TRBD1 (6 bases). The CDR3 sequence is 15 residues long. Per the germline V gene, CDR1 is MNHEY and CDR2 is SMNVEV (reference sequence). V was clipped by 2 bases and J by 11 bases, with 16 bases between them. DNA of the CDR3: TGTGCCAGCAGTTTAGGGGGGGCTGACTCGACACCCCTCCACTTT. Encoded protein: CASSLGGADSTPLHF.

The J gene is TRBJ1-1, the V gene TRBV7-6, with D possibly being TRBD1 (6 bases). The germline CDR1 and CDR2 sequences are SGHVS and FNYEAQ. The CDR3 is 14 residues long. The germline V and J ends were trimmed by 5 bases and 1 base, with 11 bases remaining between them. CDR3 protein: CASSLGHQNTEAFF. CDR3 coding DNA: TGTGCCAGCAGCCTGGGACACCAGAACACTGAAGCTTTCTTT.

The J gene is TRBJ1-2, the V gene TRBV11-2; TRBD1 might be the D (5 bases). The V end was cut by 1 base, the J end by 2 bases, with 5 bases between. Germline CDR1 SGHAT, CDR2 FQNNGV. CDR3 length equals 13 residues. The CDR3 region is CASSLGQNYGYTF. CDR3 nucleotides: TGTGCCAGCAGCTTAGGACAGAACTATGGCTACACCTTC.

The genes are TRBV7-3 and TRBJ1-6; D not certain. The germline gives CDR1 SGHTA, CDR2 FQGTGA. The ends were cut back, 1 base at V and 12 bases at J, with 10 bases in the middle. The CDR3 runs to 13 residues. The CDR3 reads CASSLIPDEPLHF. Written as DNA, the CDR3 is TGTGCCAGCAGCTTAATTCCGGATGAACCCCTCCACTTT. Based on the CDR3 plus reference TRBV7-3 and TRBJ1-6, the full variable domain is GAGVSQTPSNKVTEKGKYVELRCDPISGHTALYWYRQSLGQGPEFLIYFQGTGAADDSGLPNDRFFAVRPEGSVSTLKIQRTERGDSAVYLCASSLIPDEPLHFGNGTRLTVT.

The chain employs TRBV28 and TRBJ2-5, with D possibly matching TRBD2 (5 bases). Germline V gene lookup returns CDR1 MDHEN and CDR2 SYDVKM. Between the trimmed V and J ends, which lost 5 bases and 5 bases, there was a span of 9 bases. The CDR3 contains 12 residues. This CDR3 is CASSQREETQYF. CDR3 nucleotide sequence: TGTGCCAGCAGTCAAAGGGAGGAGACCCAGTACTTC.

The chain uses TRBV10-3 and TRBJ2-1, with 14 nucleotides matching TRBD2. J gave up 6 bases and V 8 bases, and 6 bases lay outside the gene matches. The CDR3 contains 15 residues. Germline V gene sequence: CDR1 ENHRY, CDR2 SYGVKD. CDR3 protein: CAIGTSGGTFNEQFF. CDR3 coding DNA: TGTGCCATCGGGACTAGCGGGGGAACTTTCAATGAGCAGTTCTTC.